What follows describes a single T cell receptor (beta chain). The data were obtained in a study of blood T cell repertoires in COVID-19. For the study at large: Both acute and convalescent COVID-19 samples were obtained from the United States, Italy and Spain. In each case, the material was cDNA or gDNA derived from T cells, B-cell-depleted T cells, or PBMCs.

Germline CDR1 MDHEN, CDR2 SYDVKM. The CDR3 length is 16 residues. V was shortened by 6 bases and J by 9 bases, with 24 bases between the two germline ends. As processed by the authors: For nucleated cells, counts were estimated from reference gene primer amplification. Some clones are missing from TCRdb's copy, which holds only in-frame ones; the method was immunoSEQ multiplex PCR. The V and J calls and clone size come from that table; D and trimming were worked out from the DNA. This sample has some 150,000 clones; about 86% occur once, and the top ten carry more than 3%. This chain uses TRBV28 with TRBJ2-1; D is perhaps TRBD2 (6 bases). This receptor was obtained from a man aged 65-85 years with acute or convalescent COVID-19. Sequencing was carried out using peripheral blood. CDR3 residues: CASSILRLGEPGEQFF. The CDR3 region has the DNA TGTGCCAGCAGCATTCTGAGACTAGGAGAGCCAGGTGAGCAGTTCTTC.